Listed here are 14 T cell receptor beta chains from one sample, sequenced in a study of T cells in localized non-small cell lung cancer. TCRdb's table, derived via immunoSEQ multiplex PCR, lists solely in-frame clones and lacks some. This repertoire shows 23,000 or so clones, roughly 90% found once; its top ten account for about 1%. Here the sequenced sample was peripheral blood, taken before any cancer treatment. These receptors came from a woman between 40 and 69 years old with stage I lung adenocarcinoma.

The chain links TRBV7-2 to TRBJ2-3; 12 bases agree with TRBD2. The CDR3 has 15 residues. Trimming cost V 1 base and J 14 bases; bases outside gene matches: 10. Germline V lookup: CDR1 SGHTA, CDR2 FQGNSA. This chain's CDR3 is CASSLVGLAGGLAYF. The CDR3 region has the DNA TGTGCCAGCAGCTTAGTTGGGCTAGCGGGGGGGCTTGCGTATTTT.

The chain links TRBV27 to TRBJ2-1, with 8 bases identical to TRBD1. Per germline, CDR1 MNHEY and CDR2 SMNVEV (reference sequence). CDR3 length: 15 residues. Germline trimming cut 6 bases from V and 1 base from J; bases unmatched to any gene: 5. CDR3 DNA: TGTGCCAGCAGGGGGGACAGGTTTTCCTACAATGAGCAGTTCTTC. This gives the protein CASRGDRFSYNEQFF.

This clone has a handful of counts. The chain joins TRBV9 to TRBJ2-2; 7 nucleotides agree with TRBD1. Germline trimming cut 2 bases from V and 0 bases from J; bases unmatched to any gene: 10. This CDR3 comprises 18 residues. From germline, CDR1 is SGDLS and CDR2 YYNGEE. Here the CDR3 DNA reads TGTGCCAGCAGCGTTAGGCCCTCCGGGACAGCGAACACCGGGGAGCTGTTTTTT. Protein product: CASSVRPSGTANTGELFF.

V and J are TRBV19 and TRBJ2-5; 11 bases match TRBD2. V was clipped by 6 bases and J by 4 bases; unmatched bases: 7. Germline assignment: CDR1 LNHDA and CDR2 SQIVND (reference sequence). The CDR3 extends over 15 amino acids. The CDR3 region has the DNA TGTGCCAGTAGGAAGACTAGCGGGGAGATAGAGACCCAGTACTTC. This codes for CASRKTSGEIETQYF.

This chain uses TRBV9 with TRBJ1-1; perhaps TRBD1 as D (5 bases). The CDR3 length is 15 residues. The V and J ends lost 3 bases and 2 bases respectively, with 14 bases between them. CDR1 and CDR2 from the germline V gene are SGDLS and YYNGEE. CDR3: CASSAGPTVNTEAFF. The CDR3 nucleotides read TGTGCCAGCAGCGCGGGGCCTACAGTCAACACTGAAGCTTTCTTT.

The chain combines TRBV30 with TRBJ2-7; 10 nucleotides line up with TRBD1. Germline-derived CDR1 and CDR2 are GTSNPN and SVGIG (reference sequence). This CDR3 spans 14 amino acids. V lost 1 base, J lost 4 bases, and 4 bases stayed unmatched. CDR3 sequence (DNA): TGTGCCTGGAGTGCGGGGACAGGGGTATACGAGCAGTACTTC. Amino acids: CAWSAGTGVYEQYF.

There are a few counts of this clone. V usage is TRBV19 and J usage is TRBJ1-5; D remains unclear. CDR1 is LNHDA, CDR2 SQIVND, per germline (reference sequence). V lost 4 bases, J lost 6 bases, and 16 bases lay in between. The CDR3 loop spans 15 amino acids. Written as DNA, the CDR3 is TGTGCCAGTAGTACCGCTTCCCGGGTAGGTCAGCCCCAGCATTTT. This translates into CASSTASRVGQPQHF.

V usage is TRBV7-9 and J usage is TRBJ2-1; TRBD1 aligns across 9 bases. CDR1 SEHNR and CDR2 FQNEAQ come from the germline V gene (reference sequence). The CDR3 is 13 residues long. The V and J ends lost 5 bases and 9 bases, in that order; junction bases with no gene match: 5. The CDR3 DNA follows: TGTGCCAGCAGCGTACAGGGGGCGAGTGAGCAGTTCTTC. Protein: CASSVQGASEQFF.

V gene TRBV23-1 combines with J gene TRBJ2-5, with a weak D call TRBD1 (6 bases). TRBV23-1 is filed as an ORF, its function uncertain. The CDR3 length is 15 residues. V shed 2 bases and J shed 8 bases, with 18 bases lying between them. The CDR3 region has the DNA TGCGCCAGCAGTCAAAGTGAGGGGGTCTTGGTTACCCAGTACTTC. It codes for CASSQSEGVLVTQYF.

For this clone: The junction differs from germline at one of its ends, possibly a read error. V and J are TRBV6-5 and TRBJ2-7; 8 positions match TRBD2. Germline assignment: CDR1 MNHEY and CDR2 SVGAGI. This CDR3 has 12 amino acids. CDR3 amino acids: CASSPPGGSRNF. In DNA form, the CDR3 reads TGTGCCAGCAGTCCCCCGGGGGGGAGTAGGAACTTC.

This clone showed up just a few times. The genes are TRBV18 and TRBJ1-1; 7 nucleotides match TRBD1. Germline CDR1 KGHSH, CDR2 LQKENI. The CDR3 totals 15 residues. Unmatched junction bases numbered 9, after V lost 6 bases and J lost 2 bases. CDR3 nucleotides: TGTGCCAGCTCTCCGCGGACAGGACATAACACTGAAGCTTTCTTT. Its translation is CASSPRTGHNTEAFF.

The chain has TRBV30 and TRBJ1-1; possibly TRBD1 for D (5 bases). V shed 3 bases and J shed 1 base, with 12 bases lying between them. Germline CDR1 reads GTSNPN; CDR2 reads SVGIG (reference sequence). This CDR3 comprises 14 residues. In DNA, the CDR3 is TGTGCCTGGAGCGGGGGGACCGGGAACACTGAAGCTTTCTTT. It is translated as CAWSGGTGNTEAFF.

The CDR3 loop is CASSQDLRGPTDTQYF. CDR3 DNA: TGCGCCAGCAGCCAAGATCTACGGGGGCCCACAGATACGCAGTATTTT. V is TRBV4-1 and J is TRBJ2-3; D is tentatively TRBD1 or TRBD2 (6 bases each). V was pared by 0 bases and J by 2 bases, with 12 bases between. Germline V gene data show CDR1 as MGHRA and CDR2 as YSYEKL. The CDR3 loop spans 16 amino acids.

This rearrangement joins TRBV9 to TRBJ2-7, with D possibly being TRBD2 (7 bases). There are 12 residues in the CDR3. Germline V lookup: CDR1 SGDLS, CDR2 YYNGEE. The germline V and J ends were trimmed by 0 bases and 9 bases, with 10 bases remaining between them. The CDR3 coding sequence is TGTGCCAGCAGCGTAGAGGGGGGGTCGCAGTACTTC. Translation: CASSVEGGSQYF.